The rows below give T cell receptor beta chains drawn from one sample of a study of T cells in Graves' hyperthyroidism and ophthalmopathy. TCRdb passed the multiplex PCR reads through MiXCR, listing each CDR3 protein once. The table lists a few hundred thousand distinct CDR3 sequences, 15% to 19% of them singletons, with around a quarter in the top ten. The source material was blood. Every receptor here comes from a young woman with Graves' hyperthyroidism that later progressed to Graves' ophthalmopathy. Both conserved end residues are part of each CDR3. The D gene is left open where the match is weak. Clone size is not always given. Where it is, it says once, few, many or a class for expanded clones.

CDR3: CASSTSLVAGLSGEQYF; DNA: TGTGCCAGCAGCACAAGTCTGGTAGCGGGACTTTCGGGCGAGCAGTACTTC; J: TRBJ2-7; V: TRBV11-1; D: TRBD2; size: many
CDR3: CAISPRQGMGTEAFF; DNA: TGTGCCATCAGCCCTAGACAGGGGATGGGAACTGAAGCTTTCTTT; J: TRBJ1-1; V: TRBV10-3; D: TRBD1; size: few
CDR3: CASRGQVYGIAGYEQYF; DNA: TGTGCCAGCAGGGGACAGGTCTACGGGATTGCCGGCTACGAGCAGTACTTC; J: TRBJ2-7; V: TRBV12-3/TRBV12-4; D: TRBD1; size: many
CDR3: CASSSKTGGPYTEAFF; DNA: TGCGCCAGCAGCTCCAAGACAGGGGGACCGTACACTGAAGCTTTCTTT; J: TRBJ1-1; V: TRBV5-1; D: TRBD1; size: many
CDR3: CSASDTSITDTQYF; DNA: TGCAGTGCCTCGGACACCTCCATCACAGATACGCAGTATTTT; J: TRBJ2-3; V: TRBV20-1; D: .; size: many
CDR3: CASSQGDMGTTNEKLFF; DNA: TGTGCCAGCAGCCAAGGGGACATGGGGACAACTAATGAAAAACTGTTTTTT; J: TRBJ1-4; V: TRBV4-2; D: .; size: many
CDR3: CASSLLAQGADTQYF; DNA: TGTGCCAGCAGCCTCCTCGCGCAGGGCGCAGATACGCAGTATTTT; J: TRBJ2-3; V: TRBV16; D: .; size: .
CDR3: CASSEGEGSYNEQFF; DNA: TGTGCCAGCAGTGAAGGCGAAGGCTCCTACAATGAGCAGTTCTTC; J: TRBJ2-1; V: TRBV25-1; D: .; size: few
CDR3: CASSGLGQGGGHTF; DNA: TGCGCCAGCAGCGGCCTAGGACAGGGAGGAGGCCACACCTTC; J: TRBJ1-2; V: TRBV4-1; D: TRBD1; size: .
CDR3: CASSLPAVAEETQYF; DNA: TGTGCCAGCAGCTTGCCGGCAGTAGCAGAAGAGACCCAGTACTTC; J: TRBJ2-5; V: TRBV11-2; D: .; size: few
CDR3: CASSRKTGGNEQFF; DNA: TGTGCCAGCAGTCGTAAGACAGGGGGCAATGAGCAGTTCTTC; J: TRBJ2-1; V: TRBV7-9; D: TRBD1; size: many
CDR3: CASSLMALRTGELFF; DNA: TGTGCCAGCAGCCTGATGGCGTTGCGAACCGGGGAGCTGTTTTTT; J: TRBJ2-2; V: TRBV12-3/TRBV12-4; D: .; size: many
CDR3: CASSQLNRAHEQYF; DNA: TGTGCCAGCAGCCAGTTAAACAGGGCCCACGAGCAGTACTTC; J: TRBJ2-7; V: TRBV14; D: .; size: few
CDR3: CSVDYLEQIYGYTF; DNA: TGCAGCGTTGACTATCTAGAACAGATCTATGGCTACACCTTC; J: TRBJ1-2; V: TRBV29-1; D: .; size: .
CDR3: CASTLDSGANVLTF; DNA: TGTGCCAGCACCCTAGACTCTGGGGCCAACGTCCTGACTTTC; J: TRBJ2-6; V: TRBV7-2; D: .; size: many
CDR3: CASSMAGTSDTDTQYF; DNA: TGCGCCAGCAGCATGGCCGGGACTTCCGACACAGATACGCAGTATTTT; J: TRBJ2-3; V: TRBV5-1; D: .; size: many
CDR3: CASSAAGVSYEQYF; DNA: TGTGCCAGCAGCGCGGCGGGAGTCTCCTACGAGCAGTACTTC; J: TRBJ2-7; V: TRBV5-4; D: TRBD2; size: few
CDR3: CASSPQGPSGRGYNEQFF; DNA: TGTGCCAGCAGTCCACAGGGCCCCAGCGGGAGGGGCTACAATGAGCAGTTCTTC; J: TRBJ2-1; V: TRBV6-1; D: TRBD2; size: .
CDR3: CASSLKQGPIGRNEQFF; DNA: TGCGCCAGCAGTTTGAAACAGGGGCCCATTGGTCGCAATGAGCAGTTCTTC; J: TRBJ2-1; V: TRBV5-1; D: TRBD1; size: few
CDR3: CASSPKSVVAGLSYNEQFF; DNA: TGTGCCAGCAGCCCCAAGTCGGTAGTGGCGGGCCTCTCCTACAATGAGCAGTTCTTC; J: TRBJ2-1; V: TRBV14; D: .; size: many
CDR3: CSARAPGQGNEKLFF; DNA: TGCAGTGCTAGGGCCCCGGGACAGGGTAATGAAAAACTGTTTTTT; J: TRBJ1-4; V: TRBV20-1; D: TRBD1; size: .
CDR3: CSAPLHSSNEKLFF; DNA: TGCAGTGCTCCTCTACACAGTAGTAATGAAAAACTGTTTTTT; J: TRBJ1-4; V: TRBV20-1; D: .; size: few
CDR3: CAISESGDEQYF; DNA: TGTGCCATCAGTGAGTCGGGGGATGAGCAGTACTTC; J: TRBJ2-7; V: TRBV10-3; D: .; size: few
CDR3: CSARGGLALQFF; DNA: TGCAGTGCTAGAGGGGGACTAGCTTTGCAGTTCTTC; J: TRBJ2-1; V: TRBV20-1; D: TRBD2; size: many
CDR3: CATGLAGSYEQYF; DNA: TGTGCCACCGGACTAGCGGGTTCCTACGAGCAGTACTTC; J: TRBJ2-7; V: TRBV6-2/TRBV6-3; D: TRBD2; size: many
CDR3: CATSRRGQGKNIQYF; DNA: TGTGCCACCAGCAGGCGGGGACAGGGGAAAAACATTCAGTACTTC; J: TRBJ2-4; V: TRBV15; D: TRBD1; size: few
CDR3: CASSQEGAFDNSPLHF; DNA: TGTGCCAGCAGCCAGGAGGGGGCGTTTGATAATTCACCCCTCCACTTT; J: TRBJ1-6; V: TRBV3-1; D: TRBD1; size: many
CDR3: CASRPGTGGTGELFF; DNA: TGTGCCAGTCGGCCGGGGACAGGGGGCACCGGGGAGCTGTTTTTT; J: TRBJ2-2; V: TRBV19; D: TRBD1; size: .
CDR3: CASSQEGPSSGTNVLTF; DNA: TGTGCCAGCAGCCAGGAAGGGCCAAGCTCTGGGACCAACGTCCTGACTTTC; J: TRBJ2-6; V: TRBV7-2; D: .; size: .
CDR3: CASDSDGTEDLLTSYEQYF; DNA: TGTGCCAGCGATTCAGATGGGACCGAAGACTTACTTACCTCCTACGAGCAGTACTTC; J: TRBJ2-7; V: TRBV6-1; D: .; size: few
CDR3: CSAEQRLRVTDTQYF; DNA: TGCAGTGCTGAGCAGCGGCTCCGGGTCACAGATACGCAGTATTTT; J: TRBJ2-3; V: TRBV20-1; D: .; size: many
CDR3: CASSQDLAGRKETQYF; DNA: TGCGCCAGCAGCCAAGACCTAGCGGGTAGGAAAGAGACCCAGTACTTC; J: TRBJ2-5; V: TRBV4-1; D: TRBD2; size: many
CDR3: CASSNLPDPRRETQYF; DNA: TGTGCCAGCTCAAACCTCCCGGACCCGCGGAGAGAGACCCAGTACTTC; J: TRBJ2-5; V: TRBV18; D: .; size: few
CDR3: CASSLRIGNQPQHF; DNA: TGTGCCAGCAGTTTAAGGATTGGCAATCAGCCCCAGCATTTT; J: TRBJ1-5; V: TRBV12-3/TRBV12-4; D: .; size: .
CDR3: CASSNPPGLGISREQFF; DNA: TGTGCCAGCAGTAATCCCCCGGGACTAGGAATATCTCGGGAGCAGTTCTTC; J: TRBJ2-1; V: TRBV6-1; D: TRBD2; size: .
CDR3: CASSLFVAGDYNEQFF; DNA: TGCGCCAGCAGCTTGTTTGTAGCGGGAGATTACAATGAGCAGTTCTTC; J: TRBJ2-1; V: TRBV5-1; D: TRBD2; size: many
CDR3: CASSPPGLAGGYETQYF; DNA: TGTGCCAGCTCACCACCCGGACTAGCGGGAGGGTATGAGACCCAGTACTTC; J: TRBJ2-5; V: TRBV18; D: TRBD2; size: many
CDR3: CASGREGNTGELFF; DNA: TGTGCCAGCGGGCGGGAGGGGAACACCGGGGAGCTGTTTTTT; J: TRBJ2-2; V: TRBV7-2; D: TRBD2; size: many
CDR3: CSVGTSGVYRSTDTQYF; DNA: TGCAGTGTTGGGACTAGCGGGGTCTATAGGAGCACAGATACGCAGTATTTT; J: TRBJ2-3; V: TRBV20-1; D: TRBD2; size: many
CDR3: CSARQELAGAFYEQYF; DNA: TGCAGTGCTAGACAAGAACTAGCGGGAGCCTTCTACGAGCAGTACTTC; J: TRBJ2-7; V: TRBV20-1; D: TRBD2; size: many
CDR3: CAISETTQSYEQYF; DNA: TGTGCCATCAGTGAAACCACTCAAAGCTACGAGCAGTACTTC; J: TRBJ2-7; V: TRBV10-3; D: .; size: .
CDR3: CASSYGTILGQGETQYF; DNA: TGTGCCAGCAGTTACGGAACCATCCTAGGTCAGGGAGAGACCCAGTACTTC; J: TRBJ2-5; V: TRBV6-5; D: .; size: .
CDR3: CSASPRYNEQFF; DNA: TGCAGTGCTAGTCCCCGCTACAATGAGCAGTTCTTC; J: TRBJ2-1; V: TRBV20-1; D: .; size: few
CDR3: CASKTGANSPLHF; DNA: TGTGCCAGCAAGACAGGGGCAAATTCACCCCTCCACTTT; J: TRBJ1-6; V: TRBV2; D: TRBD1; size: many
CDR3: CASSQKSDSYNEQFF; DNA: TGCGCCAGCAGCCAAAAAAGTGACTCCTACAATGAGCAGTTCTTC; J: TRBJ2-1; V: TRBV4-1; D: .; size: few
CDR3: CASRVPGQGAYEQYF; DNA: TGTGCCAGCAGGGTCCCGGGACAGGGGGCCTACGAGCAGTACTTC; J: TRBJ2-7; V: TRBV11-2; D: TRBD1; size: many
CDR3: CASSYGAVFNQPQHF; DNA: TGTGCCAGCAGTTACGGGGCTGTTTTTAATCAGCCCCAGCATTTT; J: TRBJ1-5; V: TRBV6-6; D: .; size: .
CDR3: CTSSLGAGSSYEQYF; DNA: TGTACCAGCAGTTTGGGGGCGGGATCCTCCTACGAGCAGTACTTC; J: TRBJ2-7; V: TRBV28; D: .; size: few